This T cell receptor beta chain was sequenced in a study of cytomegalovirus exposure and HLA in healthy donors. About the research overall: The same platform was used for the 130 or so validation repertoires as for the roughly 700 first-cohort repertoires, as reported in a later analysis.

Comment on this clone: Its antigen is not known.

Study results and caveats: Clusters of TCRs from the first cohort tended to co-occur in the 120 or so validation repertoires (as a later analysis found). Generally TCR sequences proved uncommon, though certain public TCRs appeared in numerous donors.

The donors were part of the validation cohort of roughly 110 subjects. That cohort was separate from the first cohort, which comprised 550 to 750 subjects. Trimming removed 0 bases from V and 3 bases from J, with 11 bases in between. CDR1 and CDR2 from the germline V gene are MGHRA and YSYEKL. There are 15 residues in the CDR3. Profiled with immunoSEQ multiplex PCR; TCRdb holds only in-frame clones, not every one. Altogether some 290,000 clones are present, roughly 87% being singletons, with the ten largest covering roughly 0.96%. The receptor was isolated from a man aged 30 to 39 in good health and CMV-seronegative. V gene TRBV4-1 combines with J gene TRBJ1-2; a weak D match, TRBD1 (5 bases). The sequenced sample was PBMCs. The CDR3 loop reads CASSQDPGLDYGYTF. The CDR3 region has the DNA TGCGCCAGCAGCCAAGATCCAGGGTTGGACTATGGCTACACCTTC.